This T cell receptor beta chain appears in the sequencing data of a study of beta chain features in type 1 diabetes. V was trimmed by 1 base and J by 6 bases, leaving 10 bases between them. This CDR3 contains 14 residues. Germline V gene data show CDR1 as MGHDK and CDR2 as SYGVNS. Based on CD45RO/CCR7/CD25/CD127/CD95/CD27, CD4+ regulatory, stem cell-like memory, naive and central memory cells were sorted. Reverse transcribing all isolated RNA meant expressed TCRB transcripts were sequenced. Here immunoSEQ multiplex PCR was the method, and the copy in TCRdb shows in-frame clones only, minus some. Of hundreds of thousands of clones in the sample, 10% to 15% were seen once. This clone was found a few times.

The sequenced sample consisted of naive CD4+ T cells from blood. The origin of this receptor is a man between 18 and 35 years old in good health. The V call is TRBV25-1, the J call TRBJ1-5; D gene uncertain. The CDR3 nucleotides read TGTGCCAGCAGTGAATCACCGGGAGGTCAGCCCCAGCATTTT. Translation: CASSESPGGQPQHF.